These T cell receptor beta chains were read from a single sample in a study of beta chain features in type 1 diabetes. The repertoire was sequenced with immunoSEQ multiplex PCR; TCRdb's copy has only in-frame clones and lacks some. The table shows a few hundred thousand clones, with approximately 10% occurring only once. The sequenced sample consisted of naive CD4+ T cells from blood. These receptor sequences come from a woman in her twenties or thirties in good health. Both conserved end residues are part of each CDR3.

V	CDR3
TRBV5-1	CASSVAGRVRETQYF
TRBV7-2	CASSLAGQRSYEQYF
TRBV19	CASSIQGGGATNEKLFF
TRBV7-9	CASSLWDRGSYEQYF
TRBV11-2	CASSLGAGSLYEQYF
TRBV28	CASSSWTSSGYEQYF
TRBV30	CAWTASGFSYNEQFF
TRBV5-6	CASSPKGSRRTVGELFF
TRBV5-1	CASSLTGFGTDTQYF
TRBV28	CASSEQGIKNTEAFF
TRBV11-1	CASSLVVSSYNEQFF
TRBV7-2	CASSDKAGTDTQYF
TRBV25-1	CASSTHSRANEKLFF
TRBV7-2	CASSQGLAGGPQETQYF
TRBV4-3	CASSHSRGTGDDEQYF
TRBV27	CASSGTGLASKNIQYF
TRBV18	CASSTDRVYGYTF
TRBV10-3	CAINGRGSEETQYF
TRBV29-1	CSVGAVRNNEQFF
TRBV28	CASSLWSGAGEVETQYF
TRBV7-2	CASSRAKGQLNEKLFF
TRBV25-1	CASKTGQFQNTEAFF
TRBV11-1	CASTSGSYNEQFF
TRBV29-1	CSVSDGVEAFF
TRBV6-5	CASSYEGGDNEQFF